This is a list of T cell receptor beta chains from one sample in a study of blood T cell repertoires in COVID-19. This table comes from immunoSEQ multiplex PCR, and its TCRdb copy is limited to in-frame clones, with some not included. This sample has approximately 250,000 clones, with less than 90% found just once. Sequenced input: peripheral blood. These receptors all stem from a man in his thirties or forties with active or convalescent COVID-19. The CDR3 runs from the conserved cysteine through the conserved F or W. The D gene is left open where the match is weak. The size entry is marked missing in some rows and otherwise reads once, few, many or a size class.

v_call,d_call,clone_size,j_call,cdr3_nt,cdr3_aa
TRBV7-2,TRBD1,.,TRBJ1-2,TGTGCCAGCAGGCCAGGGGGTGGGGTGTATGGCTACACCTTC,CASRPGGGVYGYTF
TRBV7-6,TRBD1,.,TRBJ2-7,TGTGCCAGCAGCTTAGGGACAGGGGGCTCTTACGAGCAGTACTTC,CASSLGTGGSYEQYF
TRBV10-3,TRBD1,few,TRBJ1-5,TGTGCCACGGGACAGGGTGAGGACAATCAGCCCCAGCATTTT,CATGQGEDNQPQHF
TRBV6-4,.,.,TRBJ2-7,TGTGCCAGCAGTGACTCGCCTAAGGGGGGGGGATACGAGCAGTACTTC,CASSDSPKGGGYEQYF
TRBV7-8,.,few,TRBJ1-1,TGTGCCAGCAGCGCATACAGAACGACTGAAGCTTTCTTT,CASSAYRTTEAFF
TRBV7-9,.,.,TRBJ2-1,TGTGCCAGCCTCCCGGCGGGCAATGAGCAGTTCTTC,CASLPAGNEQFF
TRBV20-1,.,.,TRBJ2-5,TGCAGTGCTAGTAGAGAAGAGACCCAGTACTTC,CSASREETQYF
TRBV19,.,.,TRBJ1-3,TGTGCCAGTAGTCTCAGCGCAGCGGCCACCATATATTTT,CASSLSAAATIYF
TRBV5-4,.,once,TRBJ1-1,TGTGCCAGCAGCTTGGTTGTGGGAGGGTCTGAAGCTTTCTTT,CASSLVVGGSEAFF
TRBV7-6,.,.,TRBJ1-1,TGTGCCAGCAGCTCTTTCACCTCGGGGGGGGGAATGACTGAAGCTTTCTTT,CASSSFTSGGGMTEAFF
TRBV28,.,.,TRBJ2-5,TGTGCCAGCAGTTCTCGCCGGGACACAGTTCAAGAGACCCAGTACTTC,CASSSRRDTVQETQYF
TRBV9,.,.,TRBJ1-2,TGTGCCAGCAGCGTAACGGGGGCGGGGGATGGCTACACCTTC,CASSVTGAGDGYTF
TRBV29-1,.,.,TRBJ1-2,TGCAGCGTTGAAGATCTGGGCACAACTTACTATGGCTACACCTTC,CSVEDLGTTYYGYTF